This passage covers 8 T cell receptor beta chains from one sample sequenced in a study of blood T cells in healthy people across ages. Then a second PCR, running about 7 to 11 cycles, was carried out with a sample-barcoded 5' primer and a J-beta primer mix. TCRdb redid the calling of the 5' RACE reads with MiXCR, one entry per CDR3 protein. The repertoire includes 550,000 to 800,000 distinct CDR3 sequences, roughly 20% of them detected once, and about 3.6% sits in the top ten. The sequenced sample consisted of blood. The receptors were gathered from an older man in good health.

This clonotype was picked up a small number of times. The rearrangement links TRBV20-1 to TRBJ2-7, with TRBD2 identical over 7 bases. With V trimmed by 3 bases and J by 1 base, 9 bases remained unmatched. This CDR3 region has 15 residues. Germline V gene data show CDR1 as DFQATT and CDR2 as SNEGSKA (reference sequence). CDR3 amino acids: CSARSASGESYEQYF. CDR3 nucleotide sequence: TGCAGTGCTAGGAGTGCCAGCGGGGAATCCTACGAGCAGTACTTC.

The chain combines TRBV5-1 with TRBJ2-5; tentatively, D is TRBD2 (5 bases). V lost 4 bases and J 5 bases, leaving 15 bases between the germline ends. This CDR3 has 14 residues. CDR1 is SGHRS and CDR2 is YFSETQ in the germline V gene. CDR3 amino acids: CASSTLGSGETQYF. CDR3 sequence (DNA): TGCGCCAGCAGCACTTTGGGGAGTGGGGAGACCCAGTACTTC.

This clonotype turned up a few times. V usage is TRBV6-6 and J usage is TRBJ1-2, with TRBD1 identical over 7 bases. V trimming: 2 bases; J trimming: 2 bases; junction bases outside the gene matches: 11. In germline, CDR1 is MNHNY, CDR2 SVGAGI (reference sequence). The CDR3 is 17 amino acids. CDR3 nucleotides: TGTGCCAGCAGTTACCAATTTAGGGGGCGCCCCAACTATGGCTACACCTTC. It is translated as CASSYQFRGRPNYGYTF.

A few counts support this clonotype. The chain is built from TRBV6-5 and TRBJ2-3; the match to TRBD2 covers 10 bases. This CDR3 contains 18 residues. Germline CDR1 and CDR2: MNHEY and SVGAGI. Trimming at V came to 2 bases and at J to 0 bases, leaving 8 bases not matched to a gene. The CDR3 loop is CASSYASSGGTSTDTQYF. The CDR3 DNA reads TGTGCCAGCAGTTACGCTTCTAGCGGGGGAACTAGCACAGATACGCAGTATTTT.

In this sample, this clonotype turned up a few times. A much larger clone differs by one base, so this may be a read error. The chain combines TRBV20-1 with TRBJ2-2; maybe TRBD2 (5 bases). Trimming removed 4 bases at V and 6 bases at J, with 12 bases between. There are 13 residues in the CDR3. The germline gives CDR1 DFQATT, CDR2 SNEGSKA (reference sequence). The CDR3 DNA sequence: TGCAGTGCTACGGACTCAAACCCCGGGGAGCTGTTTTTT. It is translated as CSATDSNPGELFF.

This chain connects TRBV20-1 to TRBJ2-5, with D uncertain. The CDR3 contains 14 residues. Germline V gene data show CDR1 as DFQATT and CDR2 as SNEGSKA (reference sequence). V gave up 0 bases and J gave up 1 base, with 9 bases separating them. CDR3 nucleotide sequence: TGCAGTGCTAGAGAAGGAACAGTCCAAGAGACCCAGTACTTC. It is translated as CSAREGTVQETQYF.

For the CDR3, the DNA is TGTGCCAGCAGTTCCATCCCTGGGGAGCCAGGTGCAAACAATGAGCAGTTCTTC. This sequence encodes CASSSIPGEPGANNEQFF. The chain carries TRBV6-5 and TRBJ2-1, with D perhaps matching TRBD2 (5 bases). V was shortened by 4 bases and J by 5 bases, with 24 bases between the two germline ends. Germline-derived CDR1 and CDR2 are MNHEY and SVGAGI. The CDR3 loop spans 18 amino acids.

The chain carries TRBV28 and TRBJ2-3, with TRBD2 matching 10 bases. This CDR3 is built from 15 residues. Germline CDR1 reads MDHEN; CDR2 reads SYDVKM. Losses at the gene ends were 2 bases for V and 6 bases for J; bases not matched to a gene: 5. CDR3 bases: TGTGCCAGCAGTTTACTAGCGGGAGTGTGGGATACGCAGTATTTT. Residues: CASSLLAGVWDTQYF.